What follows are 29 T cell receptor beta chains derived from one specimen sequenced in a study of cytomegalovirus exposure and HLA in healthy donors. This PCR relied on a set of 60 Vbeta primers and 13 Jbeta primers. The repertoire was sequenced with immunoSEQ multiplex PCR; TCRdb's copy has only in-frame clones and lacks some. The table lists some 110,000 clones, about four fifths of them singletons. The sequenced material came from PBMCs. Source of these receptors: a young woman in good health and CMV-seronegative.

V usage is TRBV9 and J usage is TRBJ2-3; 14 nucleotides agree with TRBD2. V dropped 4 bases and J dropped 1; count of bases not matched to a gene: 2. CDR1 and CDR2 (germline): SGDLS, YYNGEE. This CDR3 comprises 16 residues. CDR3 loop: CASSSGLAGGTDTQYF. CDR3 DNA: TGTGCCAGCAGCTCGGGACTAGCGGGGGGCACAGATACGCAGTATTTT. Looking up the rest from reference TRBV9 and TRBJ2-3 gives the full variable domain: DSGVTQTPKHLITATGQRVTLRCSPRSGDLSVYWYQQSLDQGLQFLIQYYNGEERAKGNILERFSAQQFPDLHSELNLSSLELGDSALYFCASSSGLAGGTDTQYFGPGTRLTVL.

This clone was recorded only once. This sequence joins TRBV15 and TRBJ2-1; a possible D gene is TRBD2 (6 bases). V dropped 11 bases and J dropped 8 bases, with 19 bases sitting between them. Germline V gene lookup returns CDR1 LNHNV and CDR2 YYDKDF (reference sequence). This CDR3 is built from 13 residues. The CDR3 DNA sequence: TGTGCCGCGGCCCGGGGGTCGAAGGATGAGCAGTTCTTC. This codes for CAAARGSKDEQFF.

The chain recombines TRBV30 with TRBJ2-7; 8 bases match TRBD1. The germline V gene has CDR1 GTSNPN and CDR2 SVGIG (reference sequence). The CDR3 totals 14 residues. The J segment lost 1 base and the V segment lost 4 bases, leaving 6 bases of the junction unmatched. The CDR3 coding sequence is TGTGCCTGGAAGTCGTGGACAGGGTCCTACGAGCAGTACTTC. This sequence encodes CAWKSWTGSYEQYF.

The chain is built from TRBV4-1 and TRBJ2-2, with no clear D. Germline CDR1 MGHRA, CDR2 YSYEKL. This CDR3 is built from 12 residues. With 6 bases removed from V and 11 bases from J, the gap between germline ends came to 13 bases. CDR3 sequence: CASSRSVGELFF. CDR3 coding DNA: TGCGCCAGCAGTCGGAGTGTAGGAGAGCTGTTTTTT.

This chain uses TRBV15 with TRBJ2-7; no reliable D call. The CDR3 length is 15 residues. V was cut by 1 base and J by 4 bases, with 14 bases left in between. CDR1 is LNHNV, CDR2 YYDKDF, per germline (reference sequence). In DNA form, the CDR3 reads TGTGCCACCAGCAGAGCTAGACTGCAGAATTACGAGCAGTACTTC. Its protein product is CATSRARLQNYEQYF.

This rearrangement joins TRBV9 to TRBJ1-6; 7 nucleotides agree with TRBD1. V was pared by 2 bases and J by 7 bases, with 6 bases of the junction left unmatched. CDR1 and CDR2 (germline): SGDLS, YYNGEE. This CDR3 region has 15 residues. The DNA of the CDR3 is TGTGCCAGCAGCGTTGCCGGGACAGCAAATTCACCCCTCCACTTT. Protein sequence: CASSVAGTANSPLHF. The variable domain in full, completed from reference TRBV9 and TRBJ1-6, reads DSGVTQTPKHLITATGQRVTLRCSPRSGDLSVYWYQQSLDQGLQFLIQYYNGEERAKGNILERFSAQQFPDLHSELNLSSLELGDSALYFCASSVAGTANSPLHFGNGTRLTVT.

Remarks on this clone: This may be a read error: a much more frequent sequence differs by one nucleotide. The V and J genes are TRBV11-2 and TRBJ2-5; D gene ambiguous. CDR1 SGHAT and CDR2 FQNNGV come from the germline V gene. Trimming took 5 bases from V and 2 from J, leaving 3 bases between them. This CDR3 spans 11 amino acids. The CDR3 DNA sequence: TGTGCCAGCAGCCTTCAAGAGACCCAGTACTTC. As protein: CASSLQETQYF. The whole variable domain, filled in from reference TRBV11-2 and TRBJ2-5, reads EAGVAQSPRYKIIEKRQSVAFWCNPISGHATLYWYQQILGQGPKLLIQFQNNGVVDDSQLPKDRFSAERLKGVDSTLKIQPAKLEDSAVYLCASSLQETQYFGPGTRLLVL.

The rearrangement joins TRBV5-1 to TRBJ2-3; 13 nucleotides align to TRBD2. V was clipped by 4 bases and J by 5 bases; unmatched bases: 10. The CDR3 runs to 17 residues. Germline CDR1 is SGHRS and CDR2 is YFSETQ. Written as DNA, the CDR3 is TGCGCCAGCAGCCCCGGACTAGCGGGGGAAACGGTAGATACGCAGTATTTT. Translated, it gives CASSPGLAGETVDTQYF.

The chain employs TRBV6-5 and TRBJ1-6; no clear D. The CDR3 contains 15 residues. Trimming shortened V by 2 bases and J by 9 bases, and 14 bases separated the two germline ends. Germline lookup yields CDR1 MNHEY and CDR2 SVGAGI. CDR3 DNA sequence: TGTGCCAGCAGTTACCTCCGGGGAGGAAGTTCACCCCTCCACTTT. Protein sequence: CASSYLRGGSSPLHF.

The CDR3 reads CASRNSEETQYF. As DNA, the CDR3 is TGCGCCAGCAGGAATAGCGAAGAGACCCAGTACTTC. The chain joins TRBV5-1 to TRBJ2-5, with D perhaps TRBD2 (5 bases). Deletions cut 5 bases from V and 3 bases from J, with 8 bases between. The CDR3 length is 12 residues. The germline gives CDR1 SGHRS, CDR2 YFSETQ.

The CDR3 bases are TGCGCCAGCAGCTTTGGACAGGGGAGCACAGATACGCAGTATTTT. It encodes CASSFGQGSTDTQYF. The genes are TRBV5-1 and TRBJ2-3; 9 bases agree with TRBD1. The V and J ends lost 2 bases and 0 bases, in that order; junction bases with no gene match: 1. The CDR3 consists of 15 residues. Germline V gene data show CDR1 as SGHRS and CDR2 as YFSETQ.

The chain has TRBV28 and TRBJ2-5, with 8 bases aligning to TRBD2. The trim removed 4 bases at V and 5 bases at J, leaving 6 bases unmatched. The CDR3 loop spans 14 amino acids. Germline-derived CDR1 and CDR2 are MDHEN and SYDVKM. In nucleotides, the CDR3 is TGTGCCAGCAGTTCCGGGACTAGTGAGGAGACCCAGTACTTC. Amino acids: CASSSGTSEETQYF. Full variable domain (remainder filled in from reference TRBV28 and TRBJ2-5): DVKVTQSSRYLVKRTGEKVFLECVQDMDHENMFWYRQDPGLGLRLIYFSYDVKMKEKGDIPEGYSVSREKKERFSLILESASTNQTSMYLCASSSGTSEETQYFGPGTRLLVL.

The rearrangement uses TRBV7-2 and TRBJ2-6, with 8 bases aligning to TRBD1. The CDR3 is 17 amino acids. Germline V lookup: CDR1 SGHTA, CDR2 FQGNSA. Trimming at V came to 4 bases and at J to 3 bases, leaving 8 bases not matched to a gene. Written as DNA, the CDR3 is TGTGCCAGCAGCTACGGGACAGGCGATTTTGGGGCCAACGTCCTGACTTTC. It translates to CASSYGTGDFGANVLTF. Full variable domain (rest looked up from reference TRBV7-2 and TRBJ2-6): GAGVSQSPSNKVTEKGKDVELRCDPISGHTALYWYRQSLGQGLEFLIYFQGNSAPDKSGLPSDRFSAERTGGSVSTLTIQRTQQEDSAVYLCASSYGTGDFGANVLTFGAGSRLTVL.

This clone was seen only once. V and J are TRBV6-5 and TRBJ2-5, with 10 bases that match TRBD2. The closer fit of TRBJ2-7 to the DNA end suggests the J call may be wrong. The CDR3 contains 14 residues. The germline CDR1 and CDR2 sequences are MNHEY and SVGAGI. CDR3 amino acids: CASSWTSGSYEQYF. The CDR3 DNA is TGTGCCAGCAGCTGGACTAGCGGTTCCTACGAGCAGTACTTC.

This clone was counted a few times. The chain is built from TRBV11-2 and TRBJ2-5; 7 bases match TRBD1. Germline CDR1 is SGHAT and CDR2 is FQNNGV. V dropped 5 bases and J dropped 7; count of bases not matched to a gene: 13. The CDR3 totals 15 residues. CDR3: CASSPRETGRGTQYF. DNA for the CDR3: TGTGCCAGCAGCCCTAGGGAGACAGGGCGCGGGACCCAGTACTTC.

The V and J genes are TRBV19 and TRBJ1-5, with D possibly being TRBD1 (5 bases). The ends were cut back, 6 bases at V and 2 bases at J, with 23 bases in the middle. The CDR3 spans 18 residues. Germline-derived CDR1 and CDR2 are LNHDA and SQIVND (reference sequence). The DNA for the CDR3 is TGTGCCAGTAGATCCGGGGCCGGGAGAGGGTTGGGCAATCAGCCCCAGCATTTT. Amino acids: CASRSGAGRGLGNQPQHF.

The chain uses TRBV18 and TRBJ2-7; D remains unclear. The CDR3 has 14 amino acids. Trimming cost V 0 bases and J 0 bases, with 6 bases left between them. The germline gives CDR1 KGHSH, CDR2 LQKENI. The CDR3 bases are TGTGCCAGCTCACCACCCCCAGACTCCTACGAGCAGTACTTC. Translated: CASSPPPDSYEQYF.

In this sample, this clone turned up many times. This chain connects TRBV25-1 to TRBJ1-4, with no clear D. CDR1 and CDR2 (germline): MGHDK, SYGVNS. The CDR3 has 15 amino acids. V was pared by 3 bases and J by 8 bases, with 16 bases between. The CDR3 spells CASSDSAFQVEKLFF. CDR3 coding DNA: TGTGCCAGCAGTGATTCGGCCTTTCAGGTCGAAAAACTGTTTTTT.

J is TRBJ2-1 and V is TRBV7-8; 8 nucleotides line up with TRBD2. V gave up 5 bases and J gave up 1 base; unmatched junction bases: 4. CDR3 length equals 15 residues. Germline V gene lookup returns CDR1 SGHVS and CDR2 FQNEAQ. The CDR3 protein is CASSPGGRSYNEQFF. CDR3 in DNA: TGTGCCAGCAGCCCGGGAGGGCGGTCCTACAATGAGCAGTTCTTC.

The chain joins TRBV28 to TRBJ2-5, with D possibly TRBD1 on 7 matching bases. This CDR3 has 14 residues. The germline CDR1 and CDR2 sequences are MDHEN and SYDVKM. With 8 bases removed from V and 5 bases from J, the gap between germline ends came to 18 bases. Here the CDR3 DNA reads TGTGCCAGCCAAACAGGGGACTTTCGGGAGACCCAGTACTTC. Protein product: CASQTGDFRETQYF. Combining the CDR3 with reference TRBV28 and TRBJ2-5 gives the whole variable domain DVKVTQSSRYLVKRTGEKVFLECVQDMDHENMFWYRQDPGLGLRLIYFSYDVKMKEKGDIPEGYSVSREKKERFSLILESASTNQTSMYLCASQTGDFRETQYFGPGTRLLVL.

CDR3 nucleotides: TGTGCCAGCAGCCCTCCCGGGGATGAGCAGTTCTTC. Translated: CASSPPGDEQFF. The rearrangement uses TRBV11-2 and TRBJ2-1; weak D call: TRBD2 (5 bases). The CDR3 totals 12 residues. Looked up from germline, CDR1 is SGHAT and CDR2 is FQNNGV. Trimming pared 5 bases from V and 8 bases from J, leaving 10 bases between.

This clone was seen only once. As DNA, the CDR3 is TGTGCCAGCAGTGGAATTGGACTAGCGGGAGAAATGGAGACCCAGTACTTC. Translated: CASSGIGLAGEMETQYF. The genes are TRBV27 and TRBJ2-5; 13 bases are a match to TRBD2. This CDR3 is 17 amino acids long. The V gene end was trimmed by 5 bases and the J gene end by 5 bases; junction bases not matched to a gene: 11. CDR1 and CDR2 (germline): MNHEY, SMNVEV (reference sequence).

The chain is built from TRBV7-2 and TRBJ2-1; 9 bases are a match to TRBD2. Germline CDR1 reads SGHTA; CDR2 reads FQGNSA. Trimming cost V 5 bases and J 7 bases; bases outside gene matches: 12. The CDR3 has 16 residues. DNA of the CDR3: TGTGCCAGCAGCCAAGGGGGTAGCGGGAGTTATAATGAGCAGTTCTTC. This gives the protein CASSQGGSGSYNEQFF.

The chain couples TRBV28 to TRBJ2-5, with TRBD2 identical over 16 bases. CDR3 length equals 17 residues. The J segment lost 4 bases and the V segment lost 4 bases, leaving 6 bases of the junction unmatched. Germline loops: CDR1 MDHEN, CDR2 SYDVKM. The CDR3 is CASSWGLAGGPGETQYF. The CDR3 DNA is TGTGCCAGCAGTTGGGGACTAGCGGGAGGGCCAGGAGAGACCCAGTACTTC. Drawing the rest from reference TRBV28 and TRBJ2-5, the complete variable domain is DVKVTQSSRYLVKRTGEKVFLECVQDMDHENMFWYRQDPGLGLRLIYFSYDVKMKEKGDIPEGYSVSREKKERFSLILESASTNQTSMYLCASSWGLAGGPGETQYFGPGTRLLVL.

V is TRBV9 and J is TRBJ2-7, with TRBD2 identical over 9 bases. V dropped 0 bases and J dropped 4; count of bases not matched to a gene: 11. The CDR3 consists of 17 residues. Germline assignment: CDR1 SGDLS and CDR2 YYNGEE. In nucleotides, the CDR3 is TGTGCCAGCAGCGTAGACCCCGCTAGCGGGATTAAGTACGAGCAGTACTTC. Translation: CASSVDPASGIKYEQYF.

This clone appeared a few times. The V and J genes are TRBV7-2 and TRBJ2-1, with D possibly TRBD1 on 5 matching bases. The CDR3 loop spans 16 amino acids. CDR1 and CDR2 from the germline V gene are SGHTA and FQGNSA. The V gene lost 0 bases and the J gene lost 6 bases, with 15 bases spanning the gap. The CDR3 bases are TGTGCCAGCAGCTTAGCTAGCTCCTATAGGGGCAATGAGCAGTTCTTC. Protein: CASSLASSYRGNEQFF.

The gene calls are TRBV7-9 and TRBJ2-1, with D hard to call. Germline lookup yields CDR1 SEHNR and CDR2 FQNEAQ (reference sequence). This CDR3 comprises 13 residues. With 0 bases removed from V and 6 bases from J, the gap between germline ends came to 6 bases. The CDR3 spells CASSLAVGNEQFF. DNA for the CDR3: TGTGCCAGCAGCTTAGCGGTCGGCAATGAGCAGTTCTTC.

The V and J genes are TRBV7-2 and TRBJ2-1; 8 positions agree with TRBD2. V lost 1 base, J lost 7 bases, and 15 bases stayed unmatched. CDR1 SGHTA and CDR2 FQGNSA come from the germline V gene. The CDR3 extends over 18 amino acids. CDR3 coding DNA: TGTGCCAGCAGCTTAGGTCTCCTACTAGCGGAGGGAGGGAATGAGCAGTTCTTC. Its translation is CASSLGLLLAEGGNEQFF.

The V gene is TRBV7-9, the J gene TRBJ2-1; 12 bases map to TRBD2. Trimming removed 3 bases from V and 11 bases from J; junction bases left unmatched: 8. CDR3 length: 15 amino acids. Looked up from germline, CDR1 is SEHNR and CDR2 is FQNEAQ (reference sequence). CDR3 amino acids: CASSFATSGGIKQFF. Here the CDR3 DNA reads TGTGCCAGCAGCTTCGCGACTAGCGGGGGCATAAAGCAGTTCTTC.